This TCR beta chain was captured in a study of T cell repertoires in cytomegalovirus infection. Turning to the study itself: It can be stated that public TCR beta signatures indicated CMV infection as well as a matching HLA type. Findings and caveats of the study: HLA-C-restricted CMV-specific TCR beta clonotypes were dominant in the ex vivo response. Summed frequency of public TCR beta families distinguished CMV carriers with the relevant HLA.

The CDR3 has 15 residues. The junction had 8 bases not matched to a gene; V was cut back by 7 bases and J by 4 bases. Germline assignment: CDR1 MNHNS and CDR2 SASEGT. TCRdb reanalysed the reads using MiXCR and keeps one entry per CDR3 protein. The sample shows around 260,000 distinct CDR3 sequences, about 25% of them seen only once. This clonotype was observed a handful of times. Its antigen remains unknown. Specimen: PBMCs. The chain is built from TRBV6-1 and TRBJ1-1, with TRBD1 matching over 11 bases. This TCR was recovered from a human donor in good health (CMV status not recorded). Some clones in this sample may be carry-over from other donors' samples. The CDR3 reads CASIRKGTGGTEAFF. The CDR3 DNA reads TGTGCCAGCATTCGAAAAGGGACAGGGGGCACTGAAGCTTTCTTT.